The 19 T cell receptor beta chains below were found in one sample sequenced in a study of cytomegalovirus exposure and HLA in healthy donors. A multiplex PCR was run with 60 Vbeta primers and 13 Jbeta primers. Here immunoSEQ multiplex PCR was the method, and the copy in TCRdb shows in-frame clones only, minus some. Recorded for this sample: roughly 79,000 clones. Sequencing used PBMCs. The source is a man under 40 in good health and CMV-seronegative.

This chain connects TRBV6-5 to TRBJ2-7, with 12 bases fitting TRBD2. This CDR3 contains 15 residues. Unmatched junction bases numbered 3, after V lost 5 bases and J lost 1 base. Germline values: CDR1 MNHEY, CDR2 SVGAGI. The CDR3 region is CASSLLAGGSYEQYF. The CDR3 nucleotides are TGTGCCAGCAGTCTGCTAGCGGGAGGGTCCTACGAGCAGTACTTC.

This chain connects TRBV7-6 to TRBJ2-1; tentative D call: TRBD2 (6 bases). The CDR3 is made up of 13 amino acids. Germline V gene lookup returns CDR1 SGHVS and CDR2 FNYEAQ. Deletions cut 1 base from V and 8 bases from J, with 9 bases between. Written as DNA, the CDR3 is TGTGCCAGCAGCTTAGATCGCGGGGATGAGCAGTTCTTC. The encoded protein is CASSLDRGDEQFF.

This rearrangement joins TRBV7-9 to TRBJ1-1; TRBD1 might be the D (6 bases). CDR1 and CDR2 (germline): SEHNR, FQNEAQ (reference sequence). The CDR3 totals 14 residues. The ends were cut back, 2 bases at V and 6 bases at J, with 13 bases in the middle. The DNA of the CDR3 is TGTGCCAGCAGCTTATCCTTTTCAGGGGCTGAAGCTTTCTTT. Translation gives CASSLSFSGAEAFF.

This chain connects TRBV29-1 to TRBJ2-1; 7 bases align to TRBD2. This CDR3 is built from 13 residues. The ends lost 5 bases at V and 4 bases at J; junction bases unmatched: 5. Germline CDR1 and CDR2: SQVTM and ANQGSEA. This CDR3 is CSVLAASYNEQFF. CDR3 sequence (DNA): TGCAGCGTTCTAGCGGCCTCATACAATGAGCAGTTCTTC.

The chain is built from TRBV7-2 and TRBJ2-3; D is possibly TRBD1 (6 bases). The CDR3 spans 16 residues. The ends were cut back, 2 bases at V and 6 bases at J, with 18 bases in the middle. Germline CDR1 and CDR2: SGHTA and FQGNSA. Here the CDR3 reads CASSLSPRGTGDTQYF. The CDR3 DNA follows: TGTGCCAGCAGCTTAAGTCCTAGGGGGACGGGGGATACGCAGTATTTT.

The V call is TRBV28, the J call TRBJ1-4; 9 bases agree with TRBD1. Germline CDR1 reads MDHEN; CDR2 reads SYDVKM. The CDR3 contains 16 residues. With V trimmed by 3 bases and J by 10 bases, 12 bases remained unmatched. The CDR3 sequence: CASSLGGTGPVGKLFF. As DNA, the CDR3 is TGTGCCAGCAGTTTGGGGGGGACAGGGCCGGTGGGAAAACTGTTTTTT. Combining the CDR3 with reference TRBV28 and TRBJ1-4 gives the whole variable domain DVKVTQSSRYLVKRTGEKVFLECVQDMDHENMFWYRQDPGLGLRLIYFSYDVKMKEKGDIPEGYSVSREKKERFSLILESASTNQTSMYLCASSLGGTGPVGKLFFGSGTQLSVL.

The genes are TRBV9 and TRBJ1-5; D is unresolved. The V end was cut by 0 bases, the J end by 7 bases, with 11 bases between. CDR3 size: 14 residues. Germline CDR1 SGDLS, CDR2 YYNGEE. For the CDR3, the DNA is TGTGCCAGCAGCGTAGGGAATACGGGGCAGCCCCAGCATTTT. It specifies CASSVGNTGQPQHF.

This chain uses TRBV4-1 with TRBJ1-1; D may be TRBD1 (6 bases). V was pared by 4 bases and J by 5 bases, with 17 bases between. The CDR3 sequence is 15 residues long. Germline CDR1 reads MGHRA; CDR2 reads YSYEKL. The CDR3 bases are TGCGCCAGCAGCCTTCGGGGGGGGGCTCGGACTGAAGCTTTCTTT. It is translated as CASSLRGGARTEAFF.

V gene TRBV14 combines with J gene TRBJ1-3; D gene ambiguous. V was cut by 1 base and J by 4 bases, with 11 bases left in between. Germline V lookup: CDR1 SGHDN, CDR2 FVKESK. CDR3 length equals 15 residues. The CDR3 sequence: CASSQARAKGNTIYF. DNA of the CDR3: TGTGCCAGCAGCCAAGCGCGGGCAAAGGGAAACACCATATATTTT. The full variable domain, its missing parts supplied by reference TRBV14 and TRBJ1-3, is EAGVTQFPSHSVIEKGQTVTLRCDPISGHDNLYWYRRVMGKEIKFLLHFVKESKQDESGMPNNRFLAERTGGTYSTLKVQPAELEDSGVYFCASSQARAKGNTIYFGEGSWLTVV.

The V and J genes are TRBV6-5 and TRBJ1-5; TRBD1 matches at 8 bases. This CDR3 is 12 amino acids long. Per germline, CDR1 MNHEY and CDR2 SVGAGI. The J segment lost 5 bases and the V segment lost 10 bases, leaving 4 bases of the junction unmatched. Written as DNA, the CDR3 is TGTGCCACCGGACAGGGCTATCAGCCCCAGCATTTT. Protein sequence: CATGQGYQPQHF.

This CDR3 is CASSPGQGVNTEAFF. The CDR3 region has the DNA TGTGCCAGCTCACCAGGACAGGGTGTGAACACTGAAGCTTTCTTT. The V call is TRBV18, the J call TRBJ1-1; 8 bases agree with TRBD1. The germline CDR1 and CDR2 sequences are KGHSH and LQKENI. J lost 0 bases, V lost 2 bases, and 2 bases had no gene match. The CDR3 totals 15 residues.

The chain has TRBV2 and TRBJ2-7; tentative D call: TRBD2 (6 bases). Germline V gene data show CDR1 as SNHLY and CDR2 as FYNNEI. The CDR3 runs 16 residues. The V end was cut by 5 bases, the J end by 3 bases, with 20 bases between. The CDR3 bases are TGTGCCAGCAGTACTCTCAGACTAGGAGGCGACTACGAGCAGTACTTC. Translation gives CASSTLRLGGDYEQYF.

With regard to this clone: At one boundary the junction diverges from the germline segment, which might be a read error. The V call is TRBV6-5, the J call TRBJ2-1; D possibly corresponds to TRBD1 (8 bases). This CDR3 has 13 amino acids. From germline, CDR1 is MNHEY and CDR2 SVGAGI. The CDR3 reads CAGRTGGANEQFF. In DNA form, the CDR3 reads TGTGCCGGCAGAACAGGGGGGGCCAATGAGCAGTTCTTC.

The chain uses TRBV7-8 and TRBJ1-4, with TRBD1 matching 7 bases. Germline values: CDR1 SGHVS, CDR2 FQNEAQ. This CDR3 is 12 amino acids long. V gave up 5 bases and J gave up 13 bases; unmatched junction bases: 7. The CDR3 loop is CASSLDRRRLFF. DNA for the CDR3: TGTGCCAGCAGCCTGGACAGGAGGCGACTGTTTTTT.

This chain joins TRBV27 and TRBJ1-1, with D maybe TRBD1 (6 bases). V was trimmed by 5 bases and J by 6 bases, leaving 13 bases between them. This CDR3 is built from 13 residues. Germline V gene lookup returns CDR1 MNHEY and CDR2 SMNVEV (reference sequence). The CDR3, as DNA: TGTGCCAGCAGTATAGAGACAGGCGCTGAAGCTTTCTTT. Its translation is CASSIETGAEAFF.

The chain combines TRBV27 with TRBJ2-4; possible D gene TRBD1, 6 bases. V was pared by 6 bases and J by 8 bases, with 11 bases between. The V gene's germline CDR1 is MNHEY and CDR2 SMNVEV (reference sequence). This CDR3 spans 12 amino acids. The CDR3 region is CASSKQGDIQYF. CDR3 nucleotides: TGTGCCAGCAGCAAACAGGGTGACATTCAGTACTTC.

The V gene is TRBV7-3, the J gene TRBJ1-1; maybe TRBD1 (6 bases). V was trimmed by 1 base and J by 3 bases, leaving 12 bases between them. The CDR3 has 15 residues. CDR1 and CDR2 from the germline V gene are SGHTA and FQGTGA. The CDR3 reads CASSLNTGSYTEAFF. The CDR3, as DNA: TGTGCCAGCAGCTTAAATACAGGGAGCTACACTGAAGCTTTCTTT.

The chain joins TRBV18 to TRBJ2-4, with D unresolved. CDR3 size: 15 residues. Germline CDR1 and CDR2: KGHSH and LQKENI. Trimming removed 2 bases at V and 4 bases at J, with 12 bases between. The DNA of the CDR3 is TGTGCCAGCTCACCATTTGGGCAGCCAAAAAACATTCAGTACTTC. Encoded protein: CASSPFGQPKNIQYF.

As DNA, the CDR3 is TGCGCCAGCAGCCAGGACAGGCCTCCTAACTATGGCTACACCTTC. This gives the protein CASSQDRPPNYGYTF. This chain connects TRBV5-1 to TRBJ1-2; 7 bases line up with TRBD1. J lost 0 bases, V lost 4 bases, and 6 bases had no gene match. Germline V gene sequence: CDR1 SGHRS, CDR2 YFSETQ. CDR3 length: 15 amino acids.